The T cell receptor beta chain under discussion was sequenced for a study of blood T cell repertoires in COVID-19. The J segment lost 3 bases and the V segment lost 1 base, leaving 3 bases of the junction unmatched. This CDR3 spans 14 amino acids. In germline, CDR1 is MGHRA, CDR2 YSYEKL. In the source study's methods: It was from reference gene primer amplification that nucleated cell counts were estimated. The method was immunoSEQ multiplex PCR; TCRdb's version includes in-frame clones alone and lacks a portion of them. Clonal size and the V and J genes are those of that table, whereas D and trimming came from the DNA. The sample consists of approximately 100,000 clones, roughly 90% of them appearing once.

Sequencing was performed on peripheral blood. V usage is TRBV4-1 and J usage is TRBJ2-7, with 7 bases aligning to TRBD1. This TCR came from a human donor in a cohort sampled during active COVID-19. Here the CDR3 DNA reads TGCGCCAGCAGCCAAGGACAGGGAGTCTACGAGCAGTACTTC. Its translation is CASSQGQGVYEQYF.